The clone carrying this T cell receptor beta chain was detected many times. Its target is not known. This sample was taken from a study of T cells in Graves' hyperthyroidism and ophthalmopathy. Study-wide background: Peripheral blood collection took place at initial diagnosis, before any treatment.

A NOSPECS grade of at least 4, a Clinical Activity Score of at least 3 and duration under 3 months were recorded in ophthalmopathy patients. The source of the PBMCs was over 8.5 ml of fresh peripheral blood. Whole-study findings and limits: Model output signaled ophthalmopathy a median approximately six months ahead of onset.

Looked up from germline, CDR1 is MDHEN and CDR2 is SYDVKM. The ends were cut back, 2 bases at V and 0 bases at J, with 14 bases in the middle. The CDR3 runs to 17 residues. Researchers amplified the TCR beta CDR3 regions from RNA transcripts. First-round RT-PCR targeting the TCR CDR3 was performed with the HTBI primer set. TCRdb passed the multiplex PCR reads through MiXCR, listing each CDR3 protein once. The sample shows about 350,000 distinct CDR3 sequences, around 18% of them seen only once. The chain joins TRBV28 to TRBJ1-5; D perhaps matches TRBD1 (6 bases). The clonotype comes from a woman aged 35 to 49 with Graves' ophthalmopathy. Sequenced input: blood. CDR3 in DNA: TGTGCCAGCAGTTTAAGGATCAGGGGAGCTAGCAATCAGCCCCAGCATTTT. Translation gives CASSLRIRGASNQPQHF.